This T cell receptor (beta chain) stems from a study of shared clonotypes between healthy human individuals. Trimming removed 6 bases at V and 1 base at J, with 11 bases between. CDR1 and CDR2 from the germline V gene are MRHNA and SNTAGT. The CDR3 has 14 residues. Profiling relied on immunoSEQ multiplex PCR, and the TCRdb table lists in-frame clones only, not all of them. The sample carries 550,000 to 850,000 clones, around two thirds recorded once. Concerning this clone: The antigen remains unidentified.

General study findings and limits: Shared clonotypes across all four donors exceeded non-shared ones in generation probability. Genetic and exposure-history diversity was limited by the few donors.

This chain connects TRBV6-4 to TRBJ2-3; D may be TRBD2 (6 bases). The clonotype was recovered from a woman younger than 45 in good health. Material for sequencing was memory CD4+ T cells sorted from blood. Subset specified: CD45RA-negative fraction. CDR3 coding DNA: TGTGCCAGCAGCCGGCCGGGGGGCACAGATACGCAGTATTTT. As protein: CASSRPGGTDTQYF.